Listed below are T cell receptor beta chains from one sample, sequenced in a study of identical twins. TCRdb ran MiXCR on the 5' RACE reads and lists one entry per CDR3 protein. The sample consists of approximately 220,000 distinct CDR3 sequences, roughly 10% of them appearing once. Sequencing was performed on memory (CD45RO+) T cells sorted from blood. The receptors here all came from a woman between 18 and 29 years old in good health. CDR3s include the opening cysteine and the closing phenylalanine or tryptophan. A D gene is named only where the DNA matches it firmly. Size is omitted from some rows. Given values are once, few, many or a class for expanded clones.

>TRBJ2-2|TRBD2|-|TRBV12-3/TRBV12-4
CASPAAGGQTGELFF
TGTGCCAGTCCCGCAGCGGGGGGGCAGACCGGGGAGCTGTTTTTT
>TRBJ1-2|-|few|TRBV20-1
CSAPTRQSNYGYTF
TGCAGTGCCCCGACCAGACAAAGTAACTATGGCTACACCTTC
>TRBJ2-5|-|-|TRBV5-1
CASSLNAGRRETQYF
TGCGCCAGCAGCTTGAACGCGGGGCGGCGGGAGACCCAGTACTTC
>TRBJ1-1|-|-|TRBV6-1
CASSLQGGDTEAFF
TGTGCCAGCAGCCTTCAGGGTGGGGACACTGAAGCTTTCTTT
>TRBJ2-3|-|-|TRBV5-1
CASSFSGQGGNTDTQYF
TGCGCCAGCAGCTTCTCCGGGCAGGGGGGGAACACAGATACGCAGTATTTT
>TRBJ1-4|TRBD1|-|TRBV7-9
CASSYRTGVNNEKLFF
TGTGCCAGCAGCTATAGAACAGGGGTAAACAATGAAAAACTGTTTTTT
>TRBJ2-2|-|-|TRBV2
CASRSQGSGGELFF
TGTGCCAGCAGATCACAGGGCTCGGGCGGGGAGCTGTTTTTT
>TRBJ1-3|-|few|TRBV7-6
CASSLWGRAGGPGNTIYF
TGTGCCAGCAGCTTATGGGGAAGGGCCGGGGGGCCTGGAAACACCATATATTTT
>TRBJ2-7|-|-|TRBV7-2
CASSSRASYEQYF
TGTGCCAGCAGCTCTAGGGCCTCCTACGAGCAGTACTTC
>TRBJ2-3|TRBD2|-|TRBV19
CASGGGRTDTQYF
TGTGCCAGTGGGGGGGGACGCACAGATACGCAGTATTTT
>TRBJ2-7|-|few|TRBV10-3
CAISESPMRGSSYEQYF
TGTGCCATCAGTGAGTCCCCAATGCGGGGCAGCTCCTACGAGCAGTACTTC
>TRBJ2-6|-|few|TRBV10-3
CAISGTAAGANVLTF
TGTGCCATCAGTGGAACAGCTGCTGGGGCCAACGTCCTGACTTTC
>TRBJ2-3|TRBD2|few|TRBV20-1
CSARDKSGGGGTQYF
TGCAGTGCTAGAGATAAGAGCGGGGGAGGGGGTACGCAGTATTTT
>TRBJ2-1|TRBD1|few|TRBV20-1
CSASRGPPTASEQFF
TGCAGTGCTAGCAGGGGGCCCCCAACGGCTAGTGAGCAGTTCTTC
>TRBJ2-7|-|-|TRBV7-2
CASSLTVHEQYF
TGTGCCAGCAGCTTGACAGTGCACGAGCAGTACTTC
>TRBJ2-7|TRBD2|few|TRBV27
CASSNIPTLAGAGYEQYF
TGTGCCAGCAGTAACATCCCCACCTTGGCGGGAGCAGGTTACGAGCAGTACTTC
>TRBJ2-1|TRBD2|-|TRBV18
CASSPPPSGGGYNEQFF
TGTGCCAGCTCACCACCCCCTAGCGGGGGAGGATACAATGAGCAGTTCTTC
>TRBJ1-2|TRBD1|many|TRBV5-1
CASSSNPGQGGQGYTF
TGCGCCAGCAGCTCCAACCCGGGACAGGGGGGTCAAGGCTACACCTTC
>TRBJ2-3|TRBD2|few|TRBV25-1
CASRADPTSGSPRDTQYF
TGTGCCAGCAGAGCGGATCCTACTAGCGGGAGTCCCCGTGATACGCAGTATTTT
>TRBJ2-2|-|-|TRBV5-4
CASSLDNRGELFF
TGTGCCAGCAGCTTGGATAACAGAGGGGAGCTGTTTTTT
>TRBJ1-1|-|-|TRBV19
CASSTLGAGADTEAFF
TGTGCCAGTAGTACCTTGGGGGCAGGGGCGGACACTGAAGCTTTCTTT
>TRBJ2-1|-|few|TRBV20-1
CSARAPTYNEQFF
TGCAGTGCTAGAGCCCCGACCTACAATGAGCAGTTCTTC
>TRBJ1-4|-|few|TRBV7-9
CASSSGYQGEKLFF
TGTGCCAGCAGCTCTGGATACCAGGGGGAAAAACTGTTTTTT
>TRBJ2-1|-|-|TRBV9
CASSVVSNNEQFF
TGTGCCAGCAGCGTAGTGTCCAACAATGAGCAGTTCTTC
>TRBJ2-3|-|few|TRBV12-3/TRBV12-4
CASSLKVWGRGTSFYTDTQYF
TGTGCCAGCAGTTTAAAGGTCTGGGGGAGAGGGACTTCCTTCTACACAGATACGCAGTATTTT
>TRBJ2-1|TRBD2|many|TRBV10-3
CASRRLSGSYNEQFF
TGTGCCTCTCGACGGCTTAGCGGGAGCTACAATGAGCAGTTCTTC
>TRBJ1-1|-|few|TRBV14
CASSPRFGTVNTEAFF
TGTGCCAGCAGCCCCCGGTTCGGGACTGTGAACACTGAAGCTTTCTTT
>TRBJ2-7|-|-|TRBV30
CAWNVGRQYEQYF
TGTGCCTGGAATGTGGGACGGCAGTACGAGCAGTACTTC
>TRBJ1-1|-|few|TRBV5-1
CASSSQGLDTEAFF
TGCGCCAGCAGCTCGCAGGGGCTGGACACTGAAGCTTTCTTT
>TRBJ2-3|TRBD2|few|TRBV20-1
CSPTGGGVTDTQYF
TGCAGTCCGACCGGGGGGGGGGTGACAGATACGCAGTATTTT
>TRBJ2-1|TRBD2|-|TRBV20-1
CSARDFPTSGRAGEQFF
TGCAGTGCTAGAGATTTCCCCACTAGCGGGAGGGCGGGTGAGCAGTTCTTC
>TRBJ2-4|-|few|TRBV6-2/TRBV6-3
CASSRILAKNIQYF
TGTGCCAGCTCGAGGATCTTAGCCAAAAACATTCAGTACTTC
>TRBJ1-6|-|-|TRBV7-2
CASSLEGSRESPLHF
TGTGCCAGCAGCTTAGAAGGGTCCCGGGAATCACCCCTCCACTTT
>TRBJ1-1|-|few|TRBV11-2
CASSPRGGPAEAFF
TGTGCCAGCAGCCCCCGGGGGGGTCCCGCCGAAGCTTTCTTT
>TRBJ2-1|TRBD2|few|TRBV5-1
CASRREGYNEQFF
TGCGCCAGCAGGCGGGAGGGATACAATGAGCAGTTCTTC
>TRBJ2-3|-|-|TRBV18
CASSLLGDYTDTQYF
TGTGCCAGCTCACTACTGGGGGATTACACAGATACGCAGTATTTT
>TRBJ1-1|TRBD1|few|TRBV6-1
CASSARDRGLAEAFF
TGTGCCAGCAGTGCCCGGGACAGGGGGCTCGCTGAAGCTTTCTTT
>TRBJ2-7|TRBD2|many|TRBV5-1
CASSSAGEVEQYF
TGCGCCAGCAGCTCCGCGGGAGAGGTCGAGCAGTACTTC
>TRBJ2-1|-|-|TRBV10-2
CASSELASGVNEQFF
TGCGCCAGCAGTGAATTAGCTAGTGGGGTCAATGAGCAGTTCTTC
>TRBJ2-3|-|-|TRBV9
CASSVGGMEDTQYF
TGTGCCAGCAGCGTAGGTGGGATGGAAGATACGCAGTATTTT
>TRBJ1-2|-|few|TRBV5-6
CASMVGQGYYGYTF
TGTGCCAGCATGGTAGGCCAGGGTTACTATGGCTACACCTTC
>TRBJ2-1|-|-|TRBV20-1
CSASPGVHSSYNEQFF
TGCAGTGCTTCTCCAGGGGTCCATAGCTCCTACAATGAGCAGTTCTTC
>TRBJ2-7|TRBD2|few|TRBV11-2
CASSLGRGLAGGYEQYF
TGTGCCAGCAGCTTAGGTCGAGGGCTAGCGGGAGGCTACGAGCAGTACTTC
>TRBJ1-4|TRBD1|-|TRBV12-3/TRBV12-4
CASSLEGQGSHNEKLFF
TGTGCCAGCAGTTTAGAGGGACAGGGGTCTCATAATGAAAAACTGTTTTTT
>TRBJ2-3|TRBD2|many|TRBV7-6
CASSLFSGRNTDTQYF
TGTGCCAGCAGCTTATTTAGCGGGCGGAACACAGATACGCAGTATTTT
>TRBJ2-2|-|-|TRBV7-8
CASILKGSGGELFF
TGTGCCAGCATCCTTAAGGGGTCCGGCGGGGAGCTGTTTTTT
>TRBJ1-2|-|few|TRBV3-1
CASSRGLNYGYTF
TGTGCCAGCAGCCGCGGGCTTAACTATGGCTACACCTTC
>TRBJ1-1|-|-|TRBV12-3/TRBV12-4
CASSWGAKNTEAFF
TGTGCCAGCAGTTGGGGGGCGAAGAACACTGAAGCTTTCTTT
>TRBJ2-2|TRBD2|-|TRBV11-1
CASIRGGGNTGELFF
TGTGCCAGCATCCGCGGCGGGGGGAACACCGGGGAGCTGTTTTTT
>TRBJ2-5|-|-|TRBV20-1
CSARLTGTQYF
TGCAGTGCTAGATTAACGGGGACCCAGTACTTC
>TRBJ2-3|TRBD2|many|TRBV15
CATGTRSTDTQYF
TGTGCCACCGGGACTAGGTCCACAGATACGCAGTATTTT
>TRBJ1-2|-|few|TRBV6-6
CASSYAWSDGYTF
TGTGCCAGCAGTTACGCGTGGTCGGATGGCTACACCTTC
>TRBJ1-1|-|few|TRBV20-1
CSARQGAGDYEAFF
TGCAGTGCTAGACAAGGGGCAGGGGATTATGAAGCTTTCTTT
>TRBJ2-1|-|-|TRBV7-2
CASSRIWEYNEQFF
TGTGCCAGCAGCCGGATATGGGAGTACAATGAGCAGTTCTTC
>TRBJ1-1|TRBD1|few|TRBV9
CASSPHPGQGAEAFF
TGTGCCAGCAGCCCCCATCCGGGACAGGGGGCTGAAGCTTTCTTT
>TRBJ2-7|-|-|TRBV7-9
CASSIGGPGEQYF
TGTGCCAGCAGCATCGGGGGGCCCGGCGAGCAGTACTTC
>TRBJ1-2|-|-|TRBV4-3
CASSPQANYGYTF
TGCGCCAGCAGCCCACAAGCTAACTATGGCTACACCTTC